The clone carrying this T cell receptor (beta chain) was found a few times. The antigen is not known. CDR3 length equals 17 residues. V was clipped by 4 bases and J by 7 bases, with 22 bases between them. TCRdb passed the 5' RACE reads through MiXCR, listing each CDR3 protein once. The table records about 390,000 distinct CDR3 sequences, 20% to 25% of them present only once. The data stem from a study of CD8 T cells in ankylosing spondylitis. Study results and limitations: Seven to nine highly homologous variants made up a TCR beta motif that seemed to typify ankylosing spondylitis blood.

The material sequenced was blood, either unsorted or a sorted T cell fraction (not recorded which). This chain joins TRBV12-3 or TRBV12-4 and TRBJ2-2; D possibly matches TRBD1 or TRBD2 (6 bases each). This receptor was taken from a male donor with ankylosing spondylitis. CDR3 bases: TGTGCCAGCAGTTACCTGTGGGACAATTGGGGGGTCGGGGAGCTGTTTTTT. Encoded protein: CASSYLWDNWGVGELFF.